Listed here are 30 T cell receptor beta chains from one sample, sequenced in a study of blood T cell repertoires in COVID-19. Sequenced by immunoSEQ multiplex PCR; TCRdb stores in-frame clones only, minus some. This sample yields around 180,000 clones, of which 75% to 90% are seen a single time; about 2.1% belongs to the top ten. Sequencing input: peripheral blood. The receptors here all came from a man between 65 and 85 years old with active or convalescent COVID-19.

The V gene is TRBV5-4, the J gene TRBJ2-1, with D tentatively TRBD1 (6 bases). CDR3 length: 16 residues. The V and J ends lost 4 bases and 0 bases respectively, with 14 bases between them. CDR1 SGHNT and CDR2 YYREEE come from the germline V gene (reference sequence). The CDR3 protein is CASSPQGSHSYNEQFF. DNA for the CDR3: TGTGCCAGCAGCCCACAGGGCTCGCACTCCTACAATGAGCAGTTCTTC. Looking up the rest from reference TRBV5-4 and TRBJ2-1 gives the full variable domain: ETGVTQSPTHLIKTRGQQVTLRCSSQSGHNTVSWYQQALGQGPQFIFQYYREEENGRGNFPPRFSGLQFPNYSSELNVNALELDDSALYLCASSPQGSHSYNEQFFGPGTRLTVL.

This chain uses TRBV7-9 with TRBJ1-2; 7 bases are a match to TRBD1. J was trimmed by 2 bases and V by 2 bases; bases with no gene match: 14. CDR3 length: 18 residues. The germline CDR1 and CDR2 sequences are SEHNR and FQNEAQ (reference sequence). The CDR3 reads CASSLKGLGTEMNYGYTF. The CDR3 nucleotides read TGTGCCAGCAGCTTAAAAGGCTTGGGGACAGAGATGAACTATGGCTACACCTTC.

The rearrangement uses TRBV11-2 and TRBJ2-2, with D possibly matching TRBD2 (7 bases). Trimming took 1 base from V and 6 from J, leaving 15 bases between them. Germline CDR1 reads SGHAT; CDR2 reads FQNNGV. CDR3 length equals 16 residues. The CDR3 DNA reads TGTGCCAGCAGCTTAGTCGCGGGGGCCACCTCCGGGGAGCTGTTTTTT. Encoded protein: CASSLVAGATSGELFF.

The V and J genes are TRBV4-1 and TRBJ1-1; TRBD1 agrees at 7 bases. Germline CDR1 MGHRA, CDR2 YSYEKL. V shed 2 bases and J 6 bases; nucleotides not matched to a gene: 3. The CDR3 contains 13 residues. CDR3 DNA sequence: TGCGCCAGCAGCCAACTACAGGGGTCTGAAGCTTTCTTT. Its translation: CASSQLQGSEAFF.

CDR3 coding DNA: TGTGCCATCAGTGACGGGACAGGAGGCACAGATACGCAGTATTTT. It codes for CAISDGTGGTDTQYF. The V call is TRBV10-3, the J call TRBJ2-3; 8 positions agree with TRBD1. V lost 3 bases and J lost 1; bases outside the gene matches: 3. CDR1 ENHRY and CDR2 SYGVKD come from the germline V gene. This CDR3 is 15 amino acids long.

This chain links TRBV24-1 with TRBJ2-1; 7 nucleotides align to TRBD1. This CDR3 is 13 amino acids long. V was pared by 2 bases and J by 12 bases, with 6 bases of the junction left unmatched. Germline assignment: CDR1 KGHDR and CDR2 SFDVKD. CDR3 protein: CATSDSPGQRQFF. The CDR3 coding sequence is TGTGCCACCAGTGATTCACCGGGACAGAGGCAGTTCTTC.

The J gene is TRBJ2-1, the V gene TRBV6-1, with 8 bases aligning to TRBD1. Germline V gene sequence: CDR1 MNHNS, CDR2 SASEGT. V lost 5 bases, J lost 4 bases, and 4 bases stayed unmatched. The CDR3 sequence is 14 residues long. CDR3 protein: CASSHGTGYNEQFF. DNA for the CDR3: TGTGCCAGCAGTCACGGGACAGGATACAATGAGCAGTTCTTC.

The chain has TRBV5-1 and TRBJ2-2; 8 bases fit TRBD1. V lost 3 bases to trimming and J lost 6 bases; unmatched junction nucleotides: 10. Germline CDR1 and CDR2: SGHRS and YFSETQ. This CDR3 is built from 16 residues. CDR3 nucleotides: TGCGCCAGCAGCTCGCTTAGGACAGGGACGGCCGGGGAGCTGTTTTTT. Protein: CASSSLRTGTAGELFF.

On this clone: The junction differs from germline at one of its ends, possibly a read error. The V and J genes are TRBV3-1 (or the pseudogene TRBV3-2) and TRBJ2-5; D call uncertain. The length of the CDR3 is 12 residues. CDR1 is LGHDT, CDR2 YNNKEL, per germline (reference sequence). This chain's CDR3 is CASSQIQEAQYF. The CDR3 region has the DNA TGTGCCAGCAGTCAGATTCAAGAGGCCCAGTACTTC.

The chain has TRBV2 and TRBJ1-6; 9 positions agree with TRBD1. This CDR3 contains 14 residues. After removal of 6 bases from V and 7 bases from J, the junction contained 4 bases not matched to a gene. The germline V gene has CDR1 SNHLY and CDR2 FYNNEI. The CDR3 loop is CASRWTGVNSPLHF. The CDR3 DNA follows: TGTGCCAGCAGATGGACAGGGGTCAATTCACCCCTCCACTTT.

CDR3 nucleotide sequence: TGTGCCAGCAGTACCCGGGACACCTCCTACGAGCAGTACTTC. This codes for CASSTRDTSYEQYF. The chain carries TRBV6-2 or TRBV6-3 and TRBJ2-7; tentatively, D is TRBD1 (6 bases). The germline V gene has CDR1 MNHEY and CDR2 SVGEGT. V was clipped by 5 bases and J by 0 bases, with 11 bases between them. The CDR3 is 14 residues long.

The V gene is TRBV7-2, the J gene TRBJ2-2; D gene uncertain. The CDR3 runs to 15 residues. The ends were cut back, 7 bases at V and 0 bases at J, with 12 bases in the middle. Germline assignment: CDR1 SGHTA and CDR2 FQGNSA. CDR3 DNA: TGTGCCAGCACCCCAGGTAGAACGAACACCGGGGAGCTGTTTTTT. It codes for CASTPGRTNTGELFF.

J is TRBJ1-2 and V is TRBV20-1; D gene uncertain. Deletions cut 3 bases from V and 2 bases from J, with 10 bases between. The CDR3 runs to 13 residues. The germline CDR1 and CDR2 sequences are DFQATT and SNEGSKA (reference sequence). CDR3 region: CSASAGKNYGYTF. In DNA form, the CDR3 reads TGCAGTGCTAGTGCCGGGAAAAACTATGGCTACACCTTC.

The chain links TRBV12-5 to TRBJ2-1; D remains ambiguous. The CDR3 loop spans 14 amino acids. V lost 1 base, J lost 6 bases, and 10 bases lay in between. CDR1 and CDR2 (germline): LGHNT, FRNRAP. As DNA, the CDR3 is TGTGCTAGTGGTTTGGAACTGTCTGGCAATGAGCAGTTCTTC. Amino acids: CASGLELSGNEQFF.

V usage is TRBV28 and J usage is TRBJ1-6; 8 bases align to TRBD1. V dropped 1 base and J dropped 10; count of bases not matched to a gene: 6. The CDR3 is made up of 15 amino acids. CDR1 MDHEN and CDR2 SYDVKM come from the germline V gene. CDR3 in amino acids: CASSLFRGLGSPLHF. CDR3 bases: TGTGCCAGCAGTTTATTCAGGGGGCTCGGGTCACCCCTCCACTTT.

V is TRBV6-1 and J is TRBJ2-3; 8 bases line up with TRBD1. With V trimmed by 3 bases and J by 3 bases, 5 bases remained unmatched. Germline CDR1 and CDR2: MNHNS and SASEGT. CDR3 length: 15 amino acids. CDR3 residues: CASSEDRTGTDTQYF. The CDR3 bases are TGTGCCAGCAGTGAGGACCGGACAGGGACAGATACGCAGTATTTT.

CDR3 in DNA: TGTGCCAGCAGTTCCGGGACAGGGCGATACAATGAGCAGTTCTTC. This sequence encodes CASSSGTGRYNEQFF. The genes are TRBV7-2 and TRBJ2-1; the match to TRBD1 covers 9 bases. J lost 4 bases, V lost 6 bases, and 7 bases had no gene match. This CDR3 comprises 15 residues. Germline lookup yields CDR1 SGHTA and CDR2 FQGNSA.

This chain links TRBV6-1 with TRBJ1-5; 8 nucleotides match TRBD1. This CDR3 comprises 18 residues. With 3 bases clipped from V and 0 bases from J, the junction kept 10 bases outside the gene matches. Germline CDR1 is MNHNS and CDR2 is SASEGT. CDR3 sequence: CASSDRLPGGYSNQPQHF. In nucleotides, the CDR3 is TGTGCCAGCAGTGACCGCCTGCCAGGGGGCTATAGCAATCAGCCCCAGCATTTT.

The CDR3 sequence: CASRAADGNNEKLFF. In nucleotides, the CDR3 is TGTGCCAGCAGGGCCGCCGACGGGAATAATGAAAAACTGTTTTTT. The chain joins TRBV6-5 to TRBJ1-4; the D is unclear. Per the germline V gene, CDR1 is MNHEY and CDR2 is SVGAGI. V was clipped by 6 bases and J by 4 bases, with 15 bases between them. The CDR3 spans 15 residues.

The V call is TRBV9, the J call TRBJ2-5; 8 bases align to TRBD1. V lost 0 bases, J lost 4 bases, and 5 bases stayed unmatched. This CDR3 is built from 15 residues. Per the germline V gene, CDR1 is SGDLS and CDR2 is YYNGEE. The CDR3 DNA reads as TGTGCCAGCAGCGTAGGAGGACAGGGAAGAGAGACCCAGTACTTC. Its protein is CASSVGGQGRETQYF. Full variable domain (rest looked up from reference TRBV9 and TRBJ2-5): DSGVTQTPKHLITATGQRVTLRCSPRSGDLSVYWYQQSLDQGLQFLIQYYNGEERAKGNILERFSAQQFPDLHSELNLSSLELGDSALYFCASSVGGQGRETQYFGPGTRLLVL.

This clone was seen only a few times. The V call is TRBV6-2 or TRBV6-3, the J call TRBJ2-2; the D gene is possibly TRBD2 (6 bases). Germline V lookup: CDR1 MNHEY, CDR2 SVGEGT. This CDR3 region has 14 residues. V dropped 0 bases and J dropped 4 bases, with 6 bases sitting between them. CDR3 in amino acids: CASSYSTSTGELFF. DNA for the CDR3: TGTGCCAGCAGTTACTCGACTAGCACCGGGGAGCTGTTTTTT.

In DNA, the CDR3 is TGTGCCAGTAGCCTGACAGGGCGAAGAGAGACCCAGTACTTC. This translates into CASSLTGRRETQYF. This chain connects TRBV19 to TRBJ2-5; 7 bases map to TRBD1. The CDR3 consists of 14 residues. J gave up 4 bases and V 6 bases, and 8 bases lay outside the gene matches. CDR1 and CDR2 (germline): LNHDA, SQIVND (reference sequence).

This chain links TRBV18 with TRBJ1-1; 7 nucleotides align to TRBD1. Per germline, CDR1 KGHSH and CDR2 LQKENI. The CDR3 has 14 amino acids. V dropped 2 bases and J dropped 5; count of bases not matched to a gene: 5. The CDR3 loop is CASSPEVRGTEAFF. In nucleotides, the CDR3 is TGTGCCAGCTCACCAGAGGTCAGGGGGACTGAAGCTTTCTTT. The full variable domain, its missing parts supplied by reference TRBV18 and TRBJ1-1, is NAGVMQNPRHLVRRRGQEARLRCSPMKGHSHVYWYRQLPEEGLKFMVYLQKENIIDESGMPKERFSAEFPKEGPSILRIQQVVRGDSAAYFCASSPEVRGTEAFFGQGTRLTVV.

This chain links TRBV6-2 or TRBV6-3 with TRBJ2-1; tentative D call: TRBD1 (5 bases). V shed 0 bases and J shed 7 bases, with 10 bases lying between them. The germline V gene encodes CDR1 MNHEY and CDR2 SVGEGT. This CDR3 is 14 amino acids long. The CDR3 region has the DNA TGTGCCAGCAGTTACTCTGGCAGGGTGAATGAGCAGTTCTTC. This encodes CASSYSGRVNEQFF.

The rearrangement links TRBV27 to TRBJ2-2; 7 bases align to TRBD1. The CDR3 is made up of 15 amino acids. CDR1 MNHEY and CDR2 SMNVEV come from the germline V gene (reference sequence). The V segment lost 6 bases and the J segment 4 bases; nucleotides outside the gene matches: 8. The CDR3 loop is CASRALDRPTGELFF. The CDR3 region has the DNA TGTGCCAGCAGAGCACTGGACAGGCCCACCGGGGAGCTGTTTTTT.

The chain joins TRBV19 to TRBJ2-1; no definite D call. The germline V and J ends were trimmed by 0 bases and 8 bases, with 8 bases remaining between them. Germline V gives CDR1 LNHDA, CDR2 SQIVND (reference sequence). The CDR3 runs 13 residues. CDR3: CASSIEARYEQFF. The DNA of the CDR3 is TGTGCCAGTAGTATAGAAGCTAGGTATGAGCAGTTCTTC.

This chain connects TRBV30 to TRBJ2-2; a possible D gene is TRBD1 (5 bases). CDR3 length equals 16 residues. Germline V CDR1 and CDR2: GTSNPN, SVGIG (reference sequence). Deletions cut 2 bases from V and 5 bases from J, with 18 bases between. The CDR3 DNA sequence: TGTGCCTGGAGTTTATGGAGACAGAGCCGAACCGGGGAGCTGTTTTTT. It translates to CAWSLWRQSRTGELFF.

The chain carries TRBV28 and TRBJ1-3, with D possibly TRBD1 on 5 matching bases. The CDR3 extends over 12 amino acids. Looked up from germline, CDR1 is MDHEN and CDR2 is SYDVKM. Trimming removed 4 bases at V and 4 bases at J, with 5 bases between. Here the CDR3 DNA reads TGTGCCAGCAGTTACAGGGGAAACACCATATATTTT. It codes for CASSYRGNTIYF.

V and J are TRBV7-2 and TRBJ1-3, with D unresolved. CDR3 length: 12 amino acids. V shed 5 bases and J shed 4 bases, with 6 bases lying between them. Germline-derived CDR1 and CDR2 are SGHTA and FQGNSA. This CDR3 is CASSITGNTIYF. The CDR3 DNA is TGTGCCAGCAGCATTACAGGAAACACCATATATTTT.

This chain joins TRBV6-6 and TRBJ1-2, with no clear D. The V gene lost 5 bases and the J gene lost 8 bases, with 9 bases spanning the gap. Germline CDR1 is MNHNY and CDR2 is SVGAGI (reference sequence). The CDR3 runs to 11 residues. CDR3 DNA sequence: TGTGCCAGCAGTCGGGAGTTAGGCTACACCTTC. It yields the protein CASSRELGYTF.